This TCR beta chain was captured by sequencing in a study of CD8+CD57+ T cells in acquired aplastic anemia. Researchers used genomic DNA as the template to profile TCR beta VDJ and CDR3. TCRdb processed the reads anew with MiXCR; each CDR3 protein has one entry. This sample carries 150,000 or so distinct CDR3 sequences, 40% to 65% of them seen once, and the ten largest clones take roughly 12%. Germline CDR1 reads LNHDA; CDR2 reads SQIVND (reference sequence). This CDR3 contains 14 residues. Sequencing was done on patients that had shown CD8+CD57+ cell expansion by flow cytometry. Patients were treatment-naive when blood was sampled. This clonotype was seen just once.

This sequence originates from a human donor with aplastic anemia. The chain combines TRBV19 with TRBJ2-1; the match to TRBD2 covers 13 bases. Sequenced sample: sorted CD4+, CD8+, or CD8+CD57+ T cells (not recorded which) from PBMCs. CDR3 bases: TGTGCACCGAAGACTAGCGGGGGGCCCAATGAGCAGTTCTTC. Translation: CAPKTSGGPNEQFF.